This T cell receptor (beta chain) appears in the sequencing data of a study of Ad26.COV2.S vaccination and SARS-CoV-2 variants (dated by TCRdb to the early 2020s). With respect to the entire study: Donors in the vaccine arm were drawn from COV1001, a multicentre, randomized, double-blind, placebo-controlled phase I-IIa trial testing Ad26.COV2.S in healthy adults. Dosing of Ad26.COV2.S was intramuscular, at either 5x10^10 or 1x10^11 viral particles, delivered as one shot or as two shots spaced 56 days apart. TCRbeta repertoire sequencing was used to assess the specificity and breadth of SARS-CoV-2-reactive T cell receptors after Ad26.COV2.S vaccination. A total of roughly 32 samples were included in the TCR-sequenced set, comprising approximately 20 Ad26.COV2.S vaccine recipients, 5 placebo recipients and 8 SARS-CoV-2 convalescent individuals. Trial participants were randomized into five groups of five, in which low-dose or high-dose Ad26.COV2.S was given once or twice, or placebo was given on both occasions. Investigators remained blinded to trial group allocation during experiments and outcome assessment. The research as a whole found: Higher spike-specific TCR breadth was observed in Ad26.COV2.S recipients than in placebo recipients (P = 0.0014). After vaccination, spike-specific CD8+ and CD4+ T cell responses were reported to show substantial breadth. The study was not powered for comparison of responses between vaccine doses or regimens. It was noted by the authors that total T cell responses may have been underestimated by the TCR breadth and depth analyses. Non-spike TCR breadth was comparable between vaccine and placebo recipients, consistent with the vaccine containing only spike.

A note on this clone: Its antigen has not been determined. The input lacks base qualities; no much larger clone sits a single base away.

The immunoSEQ Assay was the method used to sequence TCRbeta CDR3 regions. After extraction, genomic DNA underwent amplification by bias-controlled multiplex PCR, followed by high-throughput sequencing. As for how the authors treated the data: To quantify the absolute abundance of each unique TCRbeta CDR3 region, sequences were collapsed and filtered. T cell fraction was estimated by normalization of TCRbeta template counts to usable DNA, with usable DNA being measured through amplification of reference genes present in all nucleated cells. Repertoire TCRs were annotated as SARS-CoV-2-specific when V gene, CDR3 amino acid sequence and J gene were exactly matched to a known reactive TCR set. MIRA supplied the reference SARS-CoV-2 TCR set, which was filtered for enrichment in COVID-19-positive ImmuneCODE repertoires so that public or cross-reactive TCRs were removed. Drawing on the MIRA antigens, annotated TCRs were analysed further at the level of specific ORF or position within ORF. Depth was the summed frequency of annotated unique rearrangements, while breadth was defined as annotated unique rearrangements over total unique productive rearrangements. Two-sided Wilcoxon rank-sum tests were used to compare TCR breadth between groups. TCRdb's version of the immuneACCESS table is confined to in-frame rearrangements and falls short of the full clone set. An unresolved V gene accounts for under half of the shortfall where checked; the remainder is of unknown origin. V and J calls plus clone size are reproduced from that table; the DNA served to infer D and trimming. This sample is represented by hundreds of thousands of clones; around 92% of them were singletons. The ten most abundant clones make up around 1.8% of the sample.

The sample's treatment or condition label, decoded: roughly 18 received Ad26.COV2.S at low or high dose, single or two shots; 5 received placebo; per-sample allocation not given. Repertoires of vaccine and placebo recipients were sequenced from samples collected on day 63 after the first injection. Between 29 July and 7 August 2020, Cohort 1b enrolled 25 adults aged 18-55 years at one site in Boston, USA. Ad26.COV2.S was a replication-incompetent adenovirus type 26 vector expressing a prefusion-stabilized SARS-CoV-2 spike protein from the original Wuhan strain. The TCR comes from a person between 18 and 65 years old who received the Ad26.COV2.S COVID-19 vaccine or a placebo. Sequencing used peripheral blood, obtained in a trial of Ad26.COV2.S vaccine versus placebo.

The bases are TGTGCCAGCAGCTTAGCCGGGGGCCGGGGGGACAGCAATCAGCCCCAGCATTTT. It specifies CASSLAGGRGDSNQPQHF. The V and J genes are TRBV7-9 and TRBJ1-5; the D gene is possibly TRBD1, with 6 bases matching. The germline V gene encodes CDR1 SEHNR and CDR2 FQNEAQ (reference sequence). V and J lose 0 bases and 1 base, and a span of 16 bases separates them. Including the terminal cysteine and phenylalanine, the CDR3 comprises 18 residues. Only CDR3 DNA is held: 54 bases, read in frame from base 1. The reference TRBV7-9 and TRBJ1-5 proteins fill in what lies around the CDR3, so the full variable domain reads DTGVSQNPRHKITKRGQNVTFRCDPISEHNRLYWYRQTLGQGPEFLTYFQNEAQLEKSRLLSDRFSAERPKGSFSTLEIQRTEQGDSAMYLCASSLAGGRGDSNQPQHFGDGTRLSIL.